The present T cell receptor beta chain was sequenced within a study of blood T cell repertoires in COVID-19 (dated by TCRdb to 2018 to 2020). Regarding the research as a whole: Collaborator samples came from the United States, Italy and Spain and covered acute and convalescent phases of COVID-19. The material from the prospective study consisted of cDNA or gDNA derived from T cells, B-cell-depleted T cells, or PBMCs. The dataset comprised deeply sampled blood TCRbeta repertoires from subjects exposed to, actively infected with, or recovered from COVID-19. The repertoires were released in a freely available public database intended as a resource for research on the immune response to SARS-CoV-2. Samples were obtained from the ongoing ImmuneRACE study (first 160 participants) and from over 1,000 subjects provided by 6 global collaborators. Nearly every sample came with metadata listing a de-identified subject ID, COVID-19 status, age in years and sex. Where HLA class I and class II types were available, the types were taken from metadata supplied by the sample provider, not from assay-based typing. General findings and caveats noted by the study authors: The quantity of clinical and demographic metadata differed by source and by participant and was supplied without curation.

About this clone: This receptor's antigen is unknown. No per-base quality is available; no much larger clone lies one base away.

CDR1 and CDR2, per the germline V gene (reference sequence), are DFQATT and SNEGSKA. The CDR3, from cysteine to phenylalanine, totals 16 residues. The entry retains the CDR3 DNA only, 48 bases that are in frame from base 1. V lost 3 bases and J lost 2 bases, and the count of bases not matched to a germline gene is 12. The collaborating institutions used their own protocols to collect whole blood in K2EDTA tubes. For TCRbeta analysis, collaborators shipped samples as frozen whole blood, isolated PBMCs, or DNA extracted from either of those sample types. The immunoSEQ Assay, a bias-controlled multiplex PCR, was used to amplify TCRbeta CDR3 regions from genomic DNA. The published analysis was carried out like this. The number of nucleated cells in each sample was estimated from the amplification of reference gene primers within the assay. To quantify the absolute abundance of each unique TCRbeta CDR3 rearrangement, sequence reads were collapsed and filtered. For each sample, productive Simpson clonality was calculated as the square root of Simpson's diversity index across productive rearrangements. TCRdb mirrors the immuneACCESS table, restricted to in-frame sequences. Some clones are absent from its copies; in checked studies, under half trace to an unresolved V gene, and the reason for the others is unknown. The V and J calls and clone size are taken from that table; D and trimming were inferred from the DNA. A total of roughly 200,000 clones appear in this sample, around 78% of them only once. The ten largest clones represent approximately 3% of the sample.

The sequence was collected from a woman aged 80 or over with active or convalescent COVID-19. The rearranged segments are TRBV20-1 and TRBJ1-2; 7 bases in the junction line up with TRBD1. The sequenced sample consisted of peripheral blood. The nucleotide sequence is given as TGCAGTGCTAGTGGGACAGCTGTTTCGAGGAACTATGGCTACACCTTC. Translated, this is CSASGTAVSRNYGYTF.